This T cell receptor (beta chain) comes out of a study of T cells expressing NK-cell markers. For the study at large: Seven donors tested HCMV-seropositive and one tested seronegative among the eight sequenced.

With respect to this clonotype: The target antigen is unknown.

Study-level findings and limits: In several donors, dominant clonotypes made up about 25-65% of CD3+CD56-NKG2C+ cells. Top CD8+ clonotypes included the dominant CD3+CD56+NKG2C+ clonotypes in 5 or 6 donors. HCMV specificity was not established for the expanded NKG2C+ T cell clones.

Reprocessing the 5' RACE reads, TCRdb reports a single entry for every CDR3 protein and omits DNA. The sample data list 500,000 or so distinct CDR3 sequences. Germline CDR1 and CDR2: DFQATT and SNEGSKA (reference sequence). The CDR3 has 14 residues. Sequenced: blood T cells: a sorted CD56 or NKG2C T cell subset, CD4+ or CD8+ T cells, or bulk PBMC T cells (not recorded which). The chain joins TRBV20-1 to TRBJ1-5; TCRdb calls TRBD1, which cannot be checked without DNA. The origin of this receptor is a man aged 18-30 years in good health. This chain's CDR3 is CSAGTGKSGQPQHF.